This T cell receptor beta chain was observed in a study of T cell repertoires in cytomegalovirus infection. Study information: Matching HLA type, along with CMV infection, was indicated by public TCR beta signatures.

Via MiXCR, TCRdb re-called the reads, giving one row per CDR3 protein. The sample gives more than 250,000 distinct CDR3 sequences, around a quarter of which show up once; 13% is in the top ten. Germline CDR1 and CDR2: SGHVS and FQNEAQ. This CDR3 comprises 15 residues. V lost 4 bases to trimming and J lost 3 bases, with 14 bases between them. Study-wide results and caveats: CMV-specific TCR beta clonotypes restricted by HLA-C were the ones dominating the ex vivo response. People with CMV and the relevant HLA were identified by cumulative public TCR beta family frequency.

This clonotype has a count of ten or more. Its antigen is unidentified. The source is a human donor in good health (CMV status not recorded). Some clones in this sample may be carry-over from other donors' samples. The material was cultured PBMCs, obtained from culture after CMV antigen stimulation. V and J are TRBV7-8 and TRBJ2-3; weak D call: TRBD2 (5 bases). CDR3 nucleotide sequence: TGTGCCAGCAGCTCCCGGCGGGTCGGGACAGATACGCAGTATTTT. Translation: CASSSRRVGTDTQYF. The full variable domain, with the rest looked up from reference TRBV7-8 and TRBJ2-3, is GAGVSQSPRYKVAKRGQDVALRCDPISGHVSLFWYQQALGQGPEFLTYFQNEAQLDKSGLPSDRFFAERPEGSVSTLKIQRTQQEDSAVYLCASSSRRVGTDTQYFGPGTRLTVL.